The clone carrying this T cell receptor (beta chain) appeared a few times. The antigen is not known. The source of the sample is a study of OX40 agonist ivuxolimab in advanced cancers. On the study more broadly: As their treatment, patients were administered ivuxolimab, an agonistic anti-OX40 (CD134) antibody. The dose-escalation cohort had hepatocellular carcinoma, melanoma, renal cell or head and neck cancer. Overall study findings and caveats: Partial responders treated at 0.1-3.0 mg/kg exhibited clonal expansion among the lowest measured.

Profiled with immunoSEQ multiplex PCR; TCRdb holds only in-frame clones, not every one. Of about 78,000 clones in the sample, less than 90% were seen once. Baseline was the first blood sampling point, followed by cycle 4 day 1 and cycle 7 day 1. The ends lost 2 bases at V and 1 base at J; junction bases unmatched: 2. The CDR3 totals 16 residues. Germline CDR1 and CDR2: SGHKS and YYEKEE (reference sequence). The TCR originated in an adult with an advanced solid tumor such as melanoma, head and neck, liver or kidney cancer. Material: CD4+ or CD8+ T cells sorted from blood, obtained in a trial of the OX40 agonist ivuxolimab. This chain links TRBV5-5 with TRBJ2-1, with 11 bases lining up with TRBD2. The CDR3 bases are TGTGCCAGCAGCTTCTTAGCGGGAGGGTCCTACAATGAGCAGTTCTTC. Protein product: CASSFLAGGSYNEQFF. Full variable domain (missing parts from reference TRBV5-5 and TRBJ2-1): DAGVTQSPTHLIKTRGQQVTLRCSPISGHKSVSWYQQVLGQGPQFIFQYYEKEERGRGNFPDRFSARQFPNYSSELNVNALLLGDSALYLCASSFLAGGSYNEQFFGPGTRLTVL.